This T cell receptor (beta chain) came from a study of blood T cell repertoires in COVID-19. About the study: From the United States, Italy and Spain came samples of acute and convalescent COVID-19.

J gave up 8 bases and V 2 bases, and 8 bases lay outside the gene matches. Germline CDR1 is SGHRS and CDR2 is YFSETQ. The CDR3 length is 15 residues. Participants were placed into cohorts based on the clinical history they reported. All recovered Cohort 3 donors got two negative PCRs, got clearance, or saw symptom resolution. Libraries were prepared by immunoSEQ multiplex PCR; TCRdb keeps only in-frame clonotypes and omits some of them. The repertoire consists of 250,000 to 400,000 clones, with about nine tenths occurring once and the leading ten covering 2% to 3%. The chain combines TRBV5-1 with TRBJ2-1, with 9 bases matching TRBD2. The TCR was taken from a man aged 55 to 70 who had recovered from COVID-19. Material for sequencing was PBMCs or T cells enriched from blood (not recorded which). CDR3 coding DNA: TGCGCCAGCAGCTTTAGCGGGAGAGCTCCCCATGAGCAGTTCTTC. It encodes CASSFSGRAPHEQFF.